This record covers a single T cell receptor (beta chain). No antigen is known for it. Measured with immunoSEQ multiplex PCR; TCRdb has only the in-frame clones, and not every one. The data show 80,000 to 100,000 clones, over 75% seen once. The sample comes from a study of cytomegalovirus exposure and HLA in healthy donors. Whole-study results and caveats: The tendency of first-cohort TCR clusters to co-occur in the 120 validation repertoires was identified by a subsequent analysis. Specificity of three CMV-associated chains for CMV antigens was verified in vitro. TCR beta chains numbering 164 were designated cytomegalovirus-associated.

The CDR3 consists of 14 residues. Germline V gene sequence: CDR1 KGHSH, CDR2 LQKENI. V lost 3 bases and J 5 bases, leaving 14 bases between the germline ends. This receptor was identified in a man younger than 30 in good health and CMV-seropositive. The sequenced sample consisted of PBMCs. The chain uses TRBV18 and TRBJ2-7, with TRBD1 as a possible D gene (5 bases). The CDR3 is CASSPSGARDEQYF. CDR3 DNA sequence: TGTGCCAGCTCACCCTCTGGGGCGCGCGACGAGCAGTACTTC.